The present T cell receptor beta chain was sequenced within a study of CD8 T cells in Susac syndrome. Negative isolation was used for CD8+ and CD4+ T cells, and FACS enrichment was applied to TEMRA cells. Random hexamers were used to reverse transcribe the RNA input (roughly 0.5 to 1 ug). TCRdb reprocessed the immunoSEQ multiplex PCR reads with MiXCR, giving one entry per CDR3 protein. The sample consists of 160,000 or so distinct CDR3 sequences, 95% of them appearing once. The sample taken for sequencing was CD4+ T cells from PBMCs. The origin of this receptor is a human donor with Susac syndrome.

The DNA for the CDR3 is TGCAGCGCAGGAGGTTCCAGGGCGGGCACTGAAGCTTTCTTT. Translation gives CSAGGSRAGTEAFF. The chain links TRBV29-1 to TRBJ1-1, with D perhaps TRBD1 (5 bases). V lost 7 bases to trimming and J lost 4 bases, with 19 bases between them. Germline loops: CDR1 SQVTM, CDR2 ANQGSEA. The CDR3 covers 14 residues. The full variable domain, its missing parts supplied by reference TRBV29-1 and TRBJ1-1, is SAVISQKPSRDICQRGTSLTIQCQVDSQVTMMFWYRQQPGQSLTLIATANQGSEATYESGFVIDKFPISRPNLTFSTLTVSNMSPEDSSIYLCSAGGSRAGTEAFFGQGTRLTVV.